These 32 T cell receptor beta chains came from one sample sequenced in a study of human T cells and chemical hapten exposure. TCRdb reprocessed the RACE reads with MiXCR, giving one entry per CDR3 protein. The sample gives 82,000 or so distinct CDR3 sequences, 13% of which show up once; approximately 5% is in the top ten. Time point specified: patch test 3, about 24 weeks after DPC sensitization. Treatment in this sample: therapeutic diphenylcyclopropenone sensitization with weekly scalp DPC. This specimen was whole blood, taken in connection with sensitization to the hapten diphenylcyclopropenone (DPC). The origin of the receptors is a woman aged 45-59 years with alopecia areata. Some clones in this sample may be carry-over from other donors' samples.

In regard to this clonotype: No conserved phenylalanine or tryptophan is present at the end of the CDR3, so a read error is the likely explanation. The chain recombines TRBV19 with TRBJ1-5; D gene uncertain. The CDR3 length is 13 residues. The germline gives CDR1 LNHDA, CDR2 SQIVND (reference sequence). The V gene lost 2 bases and the J gene lost 6 bases, with 8 bases spanning the gap. The CDR3: CASSITLGQPQHL. The CDR3 nucleotides are TGTGCCAGTAGTATAACCCTAGGTCAGCCCCAGCATCTT.

This clonotype was picked up many times. This chain links TRBV20-1 with TRBJ1-6, with a weak D call TRBD1 (5 bases). V gave up 2 bases and J gave up 3 bases, with 8 bases separating them. Germline loops: CDR1 DFQATT, CDR2 SNEGSKA (reference sequence). CDR3 length: 14 amino acids. Here the CDR3 DNA reads TGCAGTGCTAGACCGCAGGGCTATAATTCACCCCTCCACTTT. This translates into CSARPQGYNSPLHF.

This chain uses TRBV7-3 with TRBJ2-3; tentatively, D is TRBD2 (5 bases). V dropped 1 base and J dropped 1 base, with 9 bases sitting between them. The length of the CDR3 is 15 residues. CDR1 SGHTA and CDR2 FQGTGA come from the germline V gene. CDR3 loop: CASSLSEGRTDTQYF. CDR3 DNA: TGTGCCAGCAGCTTAAGCGAGGGCCGCACAGATACGCAGTATTTT.

Ten or more counts support this clonotype. The chain has TRBV28 and TRBJ2-1, with 12 bases matching TRBD1. CDR1 MDHEN and CDR2 SYDVKM come from the germline V gene. This CDR3 has 19 amino acids. V dropped 0 bases and J dropped 0; count of bases not matched to a gene: 6. CDR3 bases: TGTGCCAGCAGTTTATGGGGGACAGGGGGCTTGAGCTCCTACAATGAGCAGTTCTTC. This gives the protein CASSLWGTGGLSSYNEQFF.

In its sample, this clonotype was seen many times. The chain couples TRBV7-9 to TRBJ1-1; perhaps TRBD1 as D (6 bases). CDR1 and CDR2 from the germline V gene are SEHNR and FQNEAQ (reference sequence). Trimming removed 6 bases from V and 1 base from J, with 9 bases in between. The CDR3 has 13 residues. The CDR3 loop is CASSWTENTEAFF. Here the CDR3 DNA reads TGTGCCAGCAGTTGGACAGAGAACACTGAAGCTTTCTTT.

This clonotype has at least ten counts. The chain has TRBV3-1 and TRBJ1-3; possibly TRBD1 for D (6 bases). Per germline, CDR1 LGHDT and CDR2 YNNKEL (reference sequence). With 4 bases removed from V and 4 bases from J, the gap between germline ends came to 20 bases. CDR3 size: 17 residues. The CDR3 nucleotides read TGTGCCAGCAGCCGGATGCCGGGGGGCGCATACGGAAACACCATATATTTT. This encodes CASSRMPGGAYGNTIYF.

This clonotype was found many times. The chain joins TRBV7-9 to TRBJ2-1, with 8 bases lining up with TRBD2. After removal of 5 bases from V and 5 bases from J, the junction contained 5 bases not matched to a gene. CDR1 and CDR2 (germline): SEHNR, FQNEAQ (reference sequence). The CDR3 runs 14 residues. The CDR3 DNA reads TGTGCCAGCAGCCCAACTAGCGGCCACAATGAGCAGTTCTTC. Translating it yields CASSPTSGHNEQFF.

This clonotype was observed a few times. The rearrangement joins TRBV4-2 to TRBJ2-7; 13 nucleotides align to TRBD2. Germline CDR1 LGHNA, CDR2 YNFKEQ. After removal of 4 bases from V and 3 bases from J, the junction contained 3 bases not matched to a gene. This CDR3 contains 15 residues. The CDR3 loop reads CASSLRTSGSYEQYF. As DNA, the CDR3 is TGTGCCAGCAGCCTACGGACTAGCGGGAGCTACGAGCAGTACTTC.

With regard to this clonotype: A much larger clonotype is one base distant, so this may be a read error. The chain uses TRBV9 and TRBJ2-3, with D tentatively TRBD2 (5 bases). The CDR3 is 18 residues long. Germline V gene lookup returns CDR1 SGDLS and CDR2 YYNGEE. V shed 2 bases and J shed 1 base, with 20 bases lying between them. CDR3 sequence reads: CASSVQGDREPGTDTQYF. In DNA form, the CDR3 reads TGTGCCAGCAGCGTCCAAGGTGATAGGGAGCCTGGCACAGATACGCAGTATTTT.

V gene TRBV10-1 combines with J gene TRBJ2-2; D possibly uses TRBD1 or TRBD2 (5 bases each). The V end lost 8 bases, the J end lost 5 bases, and 6 bases lay between the germline ends. This CDR3 spans 11 amino acids. Germline V gene data show CDR1 as WNHNN and CDR2 as SYGVQD (reference sequence). Here the CDR3 DNA reads TGCGCCAGCGGGGGAACCGGGGAGCTGTTTTTT. Translated: CASGGTGELFF.

This clonotype was picked up many times. The chain recombines TRBV6-6 with TRBJ1-5; D may be TRBD1 (6 bases). V was pared by 4 bases and J by 0 bases, with 10 bases between. This CDR3 is built from 15 residues. Germline CDR1 MNHNY, CDR2 SVGAGI (reference sequence). DNA of the CDR3: TGTGCCAGCAGTTCTAACAGGGATAGCAATCAGCCCCAGCATTTT. The encoded protein is CASSSNRDSNQPQHF.

This clonotype showed up just a few times. The J gene is TRBJ1-5, the V gene TRBV19; D remains unclear. CDR3 size: 16 residues. The germline V gene has CDR1 LNHDA and CDR2 SQIVND (reference sequence). V lost 0 bases, J lost 0 bases, and 9 bases lay in between. The DNA of the CDR3 is TGTGCCAGTAGTATAGATCGGGAGCATAGCAATCAGCCCCAGCATTTT. Translation: CASSIDREHSNQPQHF. The whole variable domain, filled in from reference TRBV19 and TRBJ1-5, reads DGGITQSPKYLFRKEGQNVTLSCEQNLNHDAMYWYRQDPGQGLRLIYYSQIVNDFQKGDIAEGYSVSREKKESFPLTVTSAQKNPTAFYLCASSIDREHSNQPQHFGDGTRLSIL.

There are a few counts of this clonotype. The gene calls are TRBV3-1 and TRBJ2-3; D is ambiguous. The CDR3 runs to 12 residues. The V end was cut by 5 bases, the J end by 6 bases, with 9 bases between. Germline CDR1 and CDR2: LGHDT and YNNKEL (reference sequence). The CDR3 nucleotides are TGTGCCAGCAGCACACTTGGGGATACGCAGTATTTT. Translated: CASSTLGDTQYF.

This clonotype has just a few counts. The genes are TRBV29-1 and TRBJ1-2, with 7 bases identical to TRBD1. Germline V gene data show CDR1 as SQVTM and CDR2 as ANQGSEA. Trimming removed 2 bases from V and 6 bases from J; junction bases left unmatched: 9. There are 14 residues in the CDR3. The CDR3 DNA reads TGCAGCGTTGAACGGAGCGGGGGACAGAATGGCTACACCTTC. Its protein product is CSVERSGGQNGYTF.

This clonotype was counted at least ten times. The chain is built from TRBV28 and TRBJ2-3, with no clear D. The germline V gene encodes CDR1 MDHEN and CDR2 SYDVKM. The CDR3 spans 12 residues. V shed 4 bases and J shed 2 bases, with 4 bases lying between them. The CDR3 here is CASSSPTDTQYF. DNA of the CDR3: TGTGCCAGCAGTTCCCCCACAGATACGCAGTATTTT.

A few counts support this clonotype. This chain joins TRBV7-2 and TRBJ2-7, with 9 bases identical to TRBD1. The CDR3 is 15 residues long. The V gene end was trimmed by 1 base and the J gene end by 3 bases; junction bases not matched to a gene: 4. The V gene's germline CDR1 is SGHTA and CDR2 FQGNSA. CDR3 nucleotide sequence: TGTGCCAGCAGCTTAGTTCGGGACAGGGTCTACGAGCAGTACTTC. Encoded protein: CASSLVRDRVYEQYF.

This CDR3 is CASSDRQINEKLFF. In DNA, the CDR3 is TGTGCCAGCAGTGATCGGCAGATAAATGAAAAACTGTTTTTT. The V call is TRBV6-1, the J call TRBJ1-4, with no clear D. Trimming shortened V by 3 bases and J by 5 bases, and 10 bases separated the two germline ends. The germline V gene has CDR1 MNHNS and CDR2 SASEGT. There are 14 residues in the CDR3.

The gene calls are TRBV4-2 and TRBJ1-4; D call uncertain. Trimming cost V 0 bases and J 6 bases, with 23 bases left between them. This CDR3 spans 19 amino acids. Germline CDR1 LGHNA, CDR2 YNFKEQ. Written as DNA, the CDR3 is TGTGCCAGCAGCCAAGATTTAAGGCGGGCAGATAGTCAGTATGAAAAACTGTTTTTT. This sequence encodes CASSQDLRRADSQYEKLFF.

The CDR3 nucleotides are TGTGCCAGCTCACCATCGGTTGAGCAGTTCTTC. Its protein is CASSPSVEQFF. The chain combines TRBV18 with TRBJ2-1; D remains ambiguous. Germline CDR1 reads KGHSH; CDR2 reads LQKENI. The V gene lost 2 bases and the J gene lost 9 bases, with 5 bases spanning the gap. The CDR3 runs 11 residues.

This clonotype was counted between two and nine times. The rearrangement uses TRBV18 and TRBJ2-7; the match to TRBD2 covers 8 bases. The J segment lost 3 bases and the V segment lost 4 bases, leaving 11 bases of the junction unmatched. Germline assignment: CDR1 KGHSH and CDR2 LQKENI. The CDR3 loop spans 16 amino acids. CDR3 protein: CASSLTGTRRVYEQYF. The CDR3 DNA follows: TGTGCCAGCTCACTGACCGGGACTAGAAGGGTCTACGAGCAGTACTTC.

This clonotype was found many times. The V gene is TRBV11-2, the J gene TRBJ2-7; D tentatively reads TRBD1 or TRBD2 (5 bases each). Between the trimmed V and J ends, which lost 4 bases and 0 bases, there was a span of 10 bases. CDR3 size: 14 residues. Germline CDR1 reads SGHAT; CDR2 reads FQNNGV. In DNA, the CDR3 is TGTGCCAGCAGCTCGACGGGGCACTCCTACGAGCAGTACTTC. Protein product: CASSSTGHSYEQYF.

J is TRBJ1-1 and V is TRBV11-2; D unresolved. Per germline, CDR1 SGHAT and CDR2 FQNNGV. V lost 0 bases to trimming and J lost 4 bases, with 6 bases between them. CDR3 length: 13 residues. The CDR3 DNA follows: TGTGCCAGCAGCTTAGACCGGTCCACTGAAGCTTTCTTT. Translated: CASSLDRSTEAFF.

This clonotype was counted at least ten times. The V call is TRBV11-2, the J call TRBJ2-6; the match to TRBD1 covers 10 bases. J was trimmed by 2 bases and V by 1 base; bases with no gene match: 2. This CDR3 spans 17 amino acids. CDR1 and CDR2 from the germline V gene are SGHAT and FQNNGV. The CDR3 DNA sequence: TGTGCCAGCAGCTTAGGTGACAGGGGGCCTGGGGCCAACGTCCTGACTTTC. Protein sequence: CASSLGDRGPGANVLTF.

A few counts support this clonotype. One junction end disagrees with the germline gene, perhaps due to a read error. Here the CDR3 DNA reads TGTGCCAGCAGAGAAGGGACAGGGAAAGCTTTCTTT. Translation gives CASREGTGKAFF. The chain has TRBV2 and TRBJ1-1; 9 bases agree with TRBD1. This CDR3 spans 12 amino acids. The germline gives CDR1 SNHLY, CDR2 FYNNEI.

This clonotype was observed a handful of times. This CDR3 is CASSPRDNWNTEAFF. The CDR3 nucleotides are TGTGCCAGCTCACCAAGGGACAACTGGAACACTGAAGCTTTCTTT. J is TRBJ1-1 and V is TRBV18; D perhaps matches TRBD1 (6 bases). Trimming shortened V by 2 bases and J by 1 base, and 11 bases separated the two germline ends. The CDR3 extends over 15 amino acids. Germline V gene sequence: CDR1 KGHSH, CDR2 LQKENI.

The chain links TRBV11-2 to TRBJ2-1; 7 bases are a match to TRBD2. Looked up from germline, CDR1 is SGHAT and CDR2 is FQNNGV. Trimming at V came to 0 bases and at J to 6 bases, leaving 5 bases not matched to a gene. The CDR3 consists of 15 residues. This chain's CDR3 is CASSLDRVAGNEQFF. The CDR3 DNA reads TGTGCCAGCAGCTTAGATCGGGTAGCGGGCAATGAGCAGTTCTTC.

V gene TRBV18 combines with J gene TRBJ1-6; TRBD1 is a possible D gene (6 bases). The CDR3 is 16 residues long. V gave up 4 bases and J gave up 0 bases, with 10 bases separating them. Germline assignment: CDR1 KGHSH and CDR2 LQKENI. The CDR3 is CASSLTGSSYNSPLHF. Here the CDR3 DNA reads TGTGCCAGCTCACTGACAGGCAGCTCCTATAATTCACCCCTCCACTTT.

This clonotype appeared a few times. The chain recombines TRBV7-2 with TRBJ1-2, with D perhaps TRBD1 (6 bases). V was shortened by 11 bases and J by 4 bases, with 14 bases between the two germline ends. Germline loops: CDR1 SGHTA, CDR2 FQGNSA. The CDR3 sequence is 12 residues long. CDR3: CAYKDSFYGYTF. The DNA of the CDR3 is TGTGCCTACAAGGACAGTTTCTATGGCTACACCTTC.

The chain recombines TRBV11-2 with TRBJ1-1; 7 nucleotides align to TRBD1. There are 14 residues in the CDR3. V shed 1 base, J shed 5 bases, and the junction held 4 bases outside the gene matches. Germline loops: CDR1 SGHAT, CDR2 FQNNGV. DNA of the CDR3: TGTGCCAGCAGCTTAGTGAGGGGGCGGACTGAAGCTTTCTTT. As protein: CASSLVRGRTEAFF.

This clonotype was recorded at least ten times. V and J are TRBV7-7 and TRBJ1-1, with D tentatively TRBD1 (6 bases). From germline, CDR1 is SSHAT and CDR2 FNYEAQ (reference sequence). V lost 5 bases, J lost 0 bases, and 13 bases lay in between. This CDR3 contains 15 residues. DNA of the CDR3: TGTGCCAGCAGCAGATTGACAGGCATGAACACTGAAGCTTTCTTT. It is translated as CASSRLTGMNTEAFF.

The sample holds many counts of this clonotype. V is TRBV10-3 and J is TRBJ2-3, with 8 bases lining up with TRBD2. CDR3 size: 15 residues. V lost 7 bases and J lost 2; bases outside the gene matches: 8. CDR1 and CDR2 (germline): ENHRY, SYGVKD. CDR3 protein: CAIKTSGPSTDTQYF. The CDR3 DNA reads as TGTGCCATCAAAACTAGCGGACCTTCCACAGATACGCAGTATTTT.

There are many counts of this clonotype. The chain employs TRBV12-3 or TRBV12-4 and TRBJ2-7; 8 positions agree with TRBD2. The CDR3 length is 15 residues. Trimming removed 4 bases from V and 3 bases from J; junction bases left unmatched: 8. The CDR3 is CASSSTTSGDYEQYF. The CDR3 DNA reads TGTGCCAGCAGTTCGACTACTAGCGGAGACTACGAGCAGTACTTC.